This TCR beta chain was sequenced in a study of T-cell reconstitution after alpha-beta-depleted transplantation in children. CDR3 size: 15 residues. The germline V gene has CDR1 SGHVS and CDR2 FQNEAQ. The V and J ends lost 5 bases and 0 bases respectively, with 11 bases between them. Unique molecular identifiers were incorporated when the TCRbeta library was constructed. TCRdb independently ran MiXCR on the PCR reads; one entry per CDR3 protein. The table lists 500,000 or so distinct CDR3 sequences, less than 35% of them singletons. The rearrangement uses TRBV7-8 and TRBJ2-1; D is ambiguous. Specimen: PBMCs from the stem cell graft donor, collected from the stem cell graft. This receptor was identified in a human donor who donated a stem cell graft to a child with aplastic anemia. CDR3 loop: CASSPAARSYNEQFF. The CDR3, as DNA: TGTGCCAGCAGCCCCGCGGCCCGCTCCTACAATGAGCAGTTCTTC.